This TCR beta chain was documented in a study of T-cell memory formation after mild COVID-19. Study-wide findings and caveats: SARS-CoV-2 specificity of second-wave clones peaking day 37 was unconfirmed. Among CD4+ contracting clones, most were CM and EM, and CD8+ ones EMRA.

Sample barcodes and UMIs were carried by the TCR alpha and TCR beta cDNA libraries that 5'RACE generated with constant-segment primers. MiXCR was run by TCRdb on the 5' RACE reads, yielding one entry per CDR3 protein. This table holds roughly 200,000 distinct CDR3 sequences, 20% to 25% found once. This clonotype was seen more than once but under ten times. What it recognizes is unknown. The CDR3 has 14 amino acids. Trimming took off 3 bases at V and 6 bases at J, with 12 bases between the two ends. Germline assignment: CDR1 MNHEY and CDR2 SVGEGT. Material for sequencing was PBMCs or a T cell subset sorted from them (not recorded which). The receptor's source is an adult woman who had mild COVID-19 (a few samples of this study predate the infection). Cell type and time point are not known. The rearrangement links TRBV6-2 or TRBV6-3 to TRBJ1-5; D is uncertain. This CDR3 reads CASSYSVDSQPQHF. As DNA, the CDR3 is TGTGCCAGCAGTTATTCCGTGGATAGTCAGCCCCAGCATTTT.